These 25 T cell receptor beta chains share one sample of origin, sequenced in a study of T cell responses to AZD1222 COVID-19 vaccine (dated by TCRdb to about 2021). Library creation used the immunoSEQ multiplex PCR assay. This immuneACCESS table, as held by TCRdb, lists in-frame sequences with V and J called but not all clones. Of the missing ones, under half trace to an unresolved V gene in checked studies; the others have no known cause. The sample table holds about 100,000 clones, of which roughly nine tenths were seen once. Of the sample, around 8% is held by the ten largest clones. The time point label for this specimen denotes: about 28 days (+/-7) after the second vaccine dose. This specimen was peripheral blood, taken 28 days after the second AZD1222 dose. The receptors shown here come from an adult who received the AZD1222 COVID-19 vaccine.

This chain connects TRBV6-5 to TRBJ1-2; unclear D gene. Per the germline V gene, CDR1 is MNHEY and CDR2 is SVGAGI. This CDR3 is 12 amino acids long. Deletions cut 7 bases from V and 4 bases from J, with 10 bases between. CDR3 amino acids: CASNQVPYGYTF. DNA of the CDR3: TGTGCCAGCAACCAAGTCCCCTATGGCTACACCTTC.

The rearrangement joins TRBV19 to TRBJ2-3, with D perhaps TRBD1 or TRBD2 (5 bases each). V dropped 2 bases and J dropped 4 bases, with 13 bases sitting between them. The CDR3 runs 15 residues. The germline gives CDR1 LNHDA, CDR2 SQIVND (reference sequence). The CDR3 sequence is CASSILGGVSDTQYF. The CDR3 coding sequence is TGTGCCAGTAGTATACTTGGGGGAGTTTCAGATACGCAGTATTTT.

The rearrangement uses TRBV19 and TRBJ2-2; D call uncertain. The CDR3 runs to 13 residues. Trimming pared 7 bases from V and 4 bases from J, leaving 10 bases between. Per germline, CDR1 LNHDA and CDR2 SQIVND (reference sequence). CDR3 protein: CASKWLGTGELFF. CDR3 sequence (DNA): TGTGCCAGTAAATGGCTCGGCACCGGGGAGCTGTTTTTT.

This clone was seen a single time. CDR3 in DNA: TGTGCCACCAGCAGGGAGACAAGCATGAACACTGAAGCTTTCTTT. Encoded protein: CATSRETSMNTEAFF. This sequence joins TRBV15 and TRBJ1-1; D remains ambiguous. From germline, CDR1 is LNHNV and CDR2 YYDKDF (reference sequence). Trimming left V 3 bases short and J 0 bases short, with 11 bases between. The CDR3 contains 15 residues.

This clone came up once. The DNA of the CDR3 is TGTGCCAGCAGTGAACTGCAGATCCTCACCTACGAGCAGTACTTC. Protein sequence: CASSELQILTYEQYF. V and J are TRBV2 and TRBJ2-7; unclear D gene. Germline CDR1 and CDR2: SNHLY and FYNNEI. The CDR3 runs to 15 residues. V gave up 2 bases and J gave up 2 bases, with 13 bases separating them.

This clone came up once. The V call is TRBV2, the J call TRBJ1-4; D might be TRBD1 (5 bases). V lost 8 bases to trimming and J lost 7 bases, with 20 bases between them. In germline, CDR1 is SNHLY, CDR2 FYNNEI. The CDR3 is 15 residues long. Written as DNA, the CDR3 is TGTGCCAGCCGACGCCCCCAGGGATCGGGTGAAAAACTGTTTTTT. This encodes CASRRPQGSGEKLFF.

The CDR3 loop is CASSSGGAGRTDTQYF. The CDR3 DNA reads TGTGCCAGCAGCTCCGGAGGAGCGGGCCGCACAGATACGCAGTATTTT. V is TRBV5-4 and J is TRBJ2-3; D is possibly TRBD2 (6 bases). V was pared by 3 bases and J by 1 base, with 15 bases between. The length of the CDR3 is 16 residues. CDR1 SGHNT and CDR2 YYREEE come from the germline V gene (reference sequence).

The rearrangement joins TRBV7-8 to TRBJ1-1, with D unresolved. The CDR3 consists of 14 residues. CDR1 SGHVS and CDR2 FQNEAQ come from the germline V gene. V gave up 5 bases and J gave up 3 bases, with 13 bases separating them. CDR3 loop: CASSPRRWDTEAFF. CDR3 DNA: TGTGCCAGCAGCCCTCGGCGATGGGACACTGAAGCTTTCTTT.

This chain joins TRBV5-4 and TRBJ2-1; D uncertain. CDR3 size: 13 residues. The V and J ends lost 3 bases and 5 bases respectively, with 9 bases between them. Germline CDR1 is SGHNT and CDR2 is YYREEE (reference sequence). For the CDR3, the DNA is TGTGCCAGCAGCTCCCCAATAGACAATGAGCAGTTCTTC. This encodes CASSSPIDNEQFF.

V and J are TRBV6-2 or TRBV6-3 and TRBJ2-7; D is unclear. The CDR3 consists of 15 residues. With 4 bases removed from V and 2 bases from J, the gap between germline ends came to 15 bases. Germline loops: CDR1 MNHEY, CDR2 SVGEGT. DNA of the CDR3: TGTGCCAGCAGTTTCAGTCGGACGGACCCCTACGAGCAGTACTTC. This translates into CASSFSRTDPYEQYF.

This rearrangement joins TRBV19 to TRBJ2-1, with D possibly being TRBD1 (6 bases). The CDR3 consists of 16 residues. Deletions cut 1 base from V and 15 bases from J, with 25 bases between. Germline assignment: CDR1 LNHDA and CDR2 SQIVND (reference sequence). CDR3: CASSIGWNRESGGPFF. Here the CDR3 DNA reads TGTGCCAGTAGTATAGGGTGGAACAGGGAGAGTGGCGGACCGTTCTTC.

This clone was seen just once. The chain couples TRBV28 to TRBJ2-1; D is ambiguous. This CDR3 is built from 15 residues. V was trimmed by 3 bases and J by 6 bases, leaving 15 bases between them. Germline assignment: CDR1 MDHEN and CDR2 SYDVKM. This chain's CDR3 is CASSLGTFKRNEQFF. Written as DNA, the CDR3 is TGTGCCAGCAGTTTGGGCACCTTTAAGCGCAATGAGCAGTTCTTC.

This clone is labeled as medium-sized. A read error may account for a junction end that differs from germline. The rearrangement uses TRBV6-2 or TRBV6-3 and TRBJ1-1; D is undetermined. CDR1 and CDR2 (germline): MNHEY, SVGEGT. This CDR3 spans 12 amino acids. The CDR3 is CASSYSNSEGFF. The CDR3 region has the DNA TGTGCCAGCAGTTACTCGAACTCGGAAGGTTTCTTT.

This chain joins TRBV25-1 and TRBJ2-1; the D call may be TRBD1 or TRBD2 (6 bases each). This CDR3 has 11 amino acids. Germline loops: CDR1 MGHDK, CDR2 SYGVNS. V gave up 11 bases and J gave up 8 bases, with 13 bases separating them. The CDR3, as DNA: TGTGCCGGTGGTCGGGGGCATGAGCAGTTCTTC. The encoded protein is CAGGRGHEQFF.

This clone was counted a single time. The gene calls are TRBV6-1 and TRBJ2-1; 11 nucleotides match TRBD2. J gave up 5 bases and V 2 bases, and 2 bases lay outside the gene matches. Germline V lookup: CDR1 MNHNS, CDR2 SASEGT. This CDR3 contains 15 residues. The CDR3, as DNA: TGTGCCAGCAGTGAAACTAGCGGGAGTCACAATGAGCAGTTCTTC. As protein: CASSETSGSHNEQFF.

The chain uses TRBV15 and TRBJ2-5; D possibly corresponds to TRBD2 (6 bases). CDR1 is LNHNV and CDR2 is YYDKDF in the germline V gene (reference sequence). CDR3 length: 14 amino acids. The V end lost 0 bases, the J end lost 4 bases, and 9 bases lay between the germline ends. The CDR3 nucleotides read TGTGCCACCAGCAGAGAGGGAGGACCAGAGACCCAGTACTTC. This gives the protein CATSREGGPETQYF.

J is TRBJ1-5 and V is TRBV15, with a tentative D call TRBD1 (5 bases). V was pared by 0 bases and J by 5 bases, with 11 bases between. The CDR3 has 15 amino acids. The germline CDR1 and CDR2 sequences are LNHNV and YYDKDF (reference sequence). The CDR3 region is CATSRDLGRDQPQHF. Here the CDR3 DNA reads TGTGCCACCAGCAGAGATCTCGGCAGGGATCAGCCCCAGCATTTT.

The genes are TRBV4-3 and TRBJ2-7; TRBD1 aligns across 8 bases. This CDR3 has 15 residues. The ends lost 0 bases at V and 3 bases at J; junction bases unmatched: 4. Germline CDR1 is LGHNA and CDR2 is YSLEER. The CDR3: CASSQERTGSYEQYF. CDR3 bases: TGCGCCAGCAGCCAAGAGAGGACAGGGAGCTACGAGCAGTACTTC.

The chain uses TRBV3-1 (or the pseudogene TRBV3-2) and TRBJ1-5; D gene unclear. This CDR3 region has 14 residues. V gave up 1 base and J gave up 1 base, with 5 bases separating them. Germline V CDR1 and CDR2: LGHDT, YNNKEL (reference sequence). The CDR3 reads CASSQGGSNQPQHF. CDR3 coding DNA: TGTGCCAGCAGCCAAGGCGGCAGCAATCAGCCCCAGCATTTT.

CDR3 sequence reads: CASSLLGQNNEQFF. The CDR3 bases are TGTGCCAGCAGCTTGCTGGGACAGAACAATGAGCAGTTCTTC. The chain joins TRBV5-6 to TRBJ2-1; 7 nucleotides match TRBD1. Germline trimming cut 1 base from V and 5 bases from J; bases unmatched to any gene: 3. This CDR3 spans 14 amino acids. The germline gives CDR1 SGHDT, CDR2 YYEEEE.

This clone was seen more than once but under ten times. Other nucleotide sequences from this sample produce the same CDR3. The J gene is TRBJ1-1, the V gene TRBV6-5; TRBD1 matches at 7 bases. The junction had 4 bases not matched to a gene; V was cut back by 0 bases and J by 3 bases. Germline assignment: CDR1 MNHEY and CDR2 SVGAGI. The CDR3 consists of 15 residues. The CDR3 protein is CASSYSRQGDTEAFF. CDR3 nucleotide sequence: TGTGCCAGCAGTTACTCGAGGCAGGGGGACACTGAAGCTTTCTTT.

The genes are TRBV20-1 and TRBJ2-1; D perhaps matches TRBD1 (6 bases). This CDR3 has 17 amino acids. Germline values: CDR1 DFQATT, CDR2 SNEGSKA (reference sequence). Trimming left V 3 bases short and J 4 bases short, with 22 bases between. The CDR3 DNA reads as TGCAGTGCTAGTCCGCTTAGACAGGCCGGCGCTTACAATGAGCAGTTCTTC. This codes for CSASPLRQAGAYNEQFF.

The J gene is TRBJ2-3, the V gene TRBV6-6, with D perhaps TRBD1 (5 bases). Germline V gives CDR1 MNHNY, CDR2 SVGAGI (reference sequence). Trimming removed 6 bases from V and 1 base from J, with 11 bases in between. The CDR3 spans 14 residues. CDR3 DNA sequence: TGTGCCAGCAGGCAAACAGGACGCACAGATACGCAGTATTTT. Protein: CASRQTGRTDTQYF.

V usage is TRBV6-5 and J usage is TRBJ2-7, with 7 bases lining up with TRBD1. Germline lookup yields CDR1 MNHEY and CDR2 SVGAGI. Trimming at V came to 6 bases and at J to 2 bases, leaving 7 bases not matched to a gene. This CDR3 is 14 amino acids long. The DNA for the CDR3 is TGTGCCAGCAGCCCGAGGGGGACAGCCTACGAGCAGTACTTC. It translates to CASSPRGTAYEQYF.

The chain has TRBV19 and TRBJ1-3; D is possibly TRBD1 (5 bases). The germline V gene encodes CDR1 LNHDA and CDR2 SQIVND (reference sequence). The CDR3 spans 15 residues. V was trimmed by 4 bases and J by 1 base, leaving 11 bases between them. DNA for the CDR3: TGTGCCAGTAGTACTGGAGGGGATTCTGGAAACACCATATATTTT. Its protein is CASSTGGDSGNTIYF. The entire variable domain, with the rest obtained from reference TRBV19 and TRBJ1-3, is as follows: DGGITQSPKYLFRKEGQNVTLSCEQNLNHDAMYWYRQDPGQGLRLIYYSQIVNDFQKGDIAEGYSVSREKKESFPLTVTSAQKNPTAFYLCASSTGGDSGNTIYFGEGSWLTVV.